The T cell receptor (beta chain) described here comes from a study of shared T cell receptors in the human thymus. Assay: immunoSEQ multiplex PCR; the TCRdb copy retains only in-frame clones and omits some. Here the sample spans fewer than 700,000 clones, more than 75% being singletons. The CDR3 is 15 amino acids. Germline trimming cut 4 bases from V and 4 bases from J; bases unmatched to any gene: 3. CDR1 and CDR2 (germline): SGHRS, YFSETQ. This clone was found a few times. The identical CDR3 is also encoded by other nucleotide sequences in the sample. The same specimen was also included in a second study, on human thymus T cells. From that paper: Thymus was obtained from resections taken during corrective heart surgery. Thymic and blood repertoires seemed to show skewed V and J gene use. Highly overlapping thymic repertoires in unrelated individuals were reported by related research.

This receptor was identified in a boy in the first two years of life with a congenital heart defect. Sequenced sample: thymocytes. The genes are TRBV5-1 and TRBJ2-5, with 14 bases identical to TRBD2. Here the CDR3 DNA reads TGCGCCAGCAGCCCGGGACTAGCGGGAGTAGAGACCCAGTACTTC. The encoded protein is CASSPGLAGVETQYF.